The next 5 T cell receptor beta chains were all read from a single sample in a study of blood T cell repertoires in COVID-19. Sequencing was performed with immunoSEQ multiplex PCR; in TCRdb, only in-frame clones are kept and a portion is missing. The top ten hold more than 1.5% of the sample, which has around 170,000 clones, about 80% seen once. The sequenced sample was peripheral blood. These receptors were collected from a human donor in a cohort sampled during active COVID-19.

This chain joins TRBV12-3 or TRBV12-4 and TRBJ1-2; D gene ambiguous. Trimming left V 6 bases short and J 7 bases short, with 15 bases between. The CDR3 spans 13 residues. In DNA form, the CDR3 reads TGTGCCAGCAGAGACATGAGGGCTAGTGGCTACACCTTC. Translated: CASRDMRASGYTF.

The chain is built from TRBV2 and TRBJ1-4, with 9 bases that match TRBD1. CDR1 is SNHLY and CDR2 is FYNNEI in the germline V gene. The CDR3 has 16 amino acids. J lost 0 bases, V lost 7 bases, and 6 bases had no gene match. The DNA for the CDR3 is TGTGCCAGCACTGGACAGGGGATAGCAACTAATGAAAAACTGTTTTTT. The encoded protein is CASTGQGIATNEKLFF.

This chain connects TRBV5-1 to TRBJ2-3; maybe TRBD2 (6 bases). The CDR3 extends over 16 amino acids. CDR1 is SGHRS and CDR2 is YFSETQ in the germline V gene. The V gene lost 4 bases and the J gene lost 5 bases, with 20 bases spanning the gap. CDR3 sequence reads: CASSPGGSRTVDTQYF. The CDR3 DNA follows: TGCGCCAGCAGCCCCGGGGGTAGCCGAACGGTAGATACGCAGTATTTT.

This chain joins TRBV19 and TRBJ1-2; D call uncertain. The CDR3 totals 16 residues. Trimming took 6 bases from V and 8 from J, leaving 25 bases between them. Germline values: CDR1 LNHDA, CDR2 SQIVND (reference sequence). CDR3 bases: TGTGCCAGTAGGGAGGAGGCCAAAATTCTTAGGCGGGGCTACACCTTC. Protein sequence: CASREEAKILRRGYTF.

The rearrangement joins TRBV2 to TRBJ2-7; 10 bases line up with TRBD1. The CDR3 extends over 14 amino acids. V was clipped by 10 bases and J by 4 bases; unmatched bases: 10. Germline V gives CDR1 SNHLY, CDR2 FYNNEI. The CDR3 is CAILAGQGGYEQYF. The CDR3 bases are TGTGCCATCCTCGCCGGACAGGGGGGATACGAGCAGTACTTC.